This record covers a single T cell receptor beta chain. The entry originates in a study of blood T cell repertoires in COVID-19. The overall study: Material from acute and convalescent COVID-19 was sourced from the United States, Italy and Spain. The cDNA or gDNA used as material had been derived from T cells, B-cell-depleted T cells, or PBMCs.

Original data processing: Quantification of nucleated cells was approximated via reference gene primer amplification. The data were produced by immunoSEQ multiplex PCR, yet TCRdb's version contains in-frame clones alone and is incomplete. V and J calls and clone size are copied from that table; D and trimming were computed from the DNA. The data hold about 260,000 clones, with 86% observed a single time. Material for sequencing was peripheral blood. This TCR came from a man aged 35-49 years with active or convalescent COVID-19.

The CDR3 sequence is CASRPWGGMEPQHF. The CDR3 DNA is TGTGCCAGCAGGCCCTGGGGGGGTATGGAGCCCCAGCATTTT. The chain is built from TRBV28 and TRBJ1-5; possible D gene TRBD1, 5 bases. V was clipped by 6 bases and J by 8 bases, with 17 bases between them. The germline gives CDR1 MDHEN, CDR2 SYDVKM. The CDR3 is 14 residues long.